The sequence of this T cell receptor beta chain was determined in a study of PD-1 blockade in classical Hodgkin lymphoma (TCRdb year 2020). For the wider study: Nivolumab dosing was 3 mg/kg intravenously every 2 weeks, continuing until either disease progression or unacceptable toxicity. A peripheral blood immune signature of response to PD-1 blockade in classical Hodgkin lymphoma was defined using TCR beta sequencing and CyTOF. The paper as a whole reports these results and caveats: Newly diagnosed patients were reported to have lower baseline TCR diversity than healthy donors, and relapsed/refractory patients were reported to have lower baseline TCR diversity still. The study covered only a single clinical trial cohort, and the causes of the repertoire differences, possibly disease activity or prior therapy, were still not defined. Among trial patients, those achieving complete response had baseline diversity similar to that of newly diagnosed patients, while diversity was significantly lower in partial responders and progressors. CD4+ but not CD8+ TCR diversity rose significantly by C4D1 (p=0.0027 vs p=0.16), most apparent in complete responders (p=0.02). Patients starting nivolumab less than 1 year after ASCT had lower diversity and were excluded from later analyses to avoid confounding by immune reconstitution.

The Qiagen DNeasy kit was used to extract genomic DNA from unsorted PBMCs and from the negatively selected CD4+ and CD8+ fractions. TCR beta CDR3 regions were subjected to amplification by immunoSEQ multiplex PCR with primers that anneal to V and J segments. Amplification bias was minimized using a synthetic immune receptor repertoire, and residual bias was removed computationally after sequencing. For the original study's pipeline: Repertoire diversity was quantified as the Shannon entropy index using custom Python scripts. Unsorted, CD4+ and CD8+ repertoires were examined separately, except in combined analyses, for which CD4+ and CD8+ sequences were merged in silico. Clonal expansion was defined as at least a 2-fold frequency increase after treatment relative to C1D1, with a pseudocount of 0.5 for undetected baseline clones. Singleton clones were defined as clones with 0 or 1 copy at C1D1, and non-singleton clones were defined as clones with 2 or more copies. By matching protein sequences in sorted samples from the same patient, clones expanded in unsorted samples were annotated as CD4+, CD8+ or unknown. Wilcoxon tests on paired samples were used to test changes in diversity from C1D1 to C4D1. TCRdb took this table from immuneACCESS and kept in-frame rearrangements with V and J called. Such tables lack part of the clones; where checked against another copy, unresolved V genes explain under half of the gap, and the rest is unexplained. The DNA was the basis for D and trimming; V, J and clone size are from that table. The sample contains over 10,000 clones, 88% of them found a single time. The ten largest clones capture 0.9% of the sample.

In the paper's terms, the time point label means: cycle 4 day 1 (C4D1), after more than 5 weeks of nivolumab. Relapse after autologous stem cell transplantation had occurred in all trial patients, and cohorts A, B and C were distinguished by prior brentuximab vedotin exposure. Using a Miltenyi CD4+ T cell isolation kit, CD4+ T cells were purified from thawed PBMCs through magnetic negative selection. A total of 50 to 70 patients with relapsed/refractory classical Hodgkin lymphoma made up the trial cohort, and each patient's best overall response was complete response, partial response or progressive disease. Single-agent nivolumab was administered to trial patients in the multi-cohort phase II CheckMate 205 trial. An independent review committee assessed best overall response by applying the 2007 International Working Group response criteria. Trial PBMCs were collected immediately before nivolumab initiation (C1D1) and during therapy at cycle 2 day 1 and cycle 4 day 1. Peripheral blood was collected in 8 mL Vacutainer Cell Preparation Tubes, from which PBMCs were isolated by centrifugation and then cryopreserved. Purified CD4+ and CD8+ fractions were prepared only for cases in which an additional PBMC sample was available. Magnetically labelled cells were removed on LS columns in a quadroMACS separator, and the flow-through was retained as the purified fraction.

Concerning this clone: No cognate antigen has been identified for it. Base quality data are lacking; no much larger clone is found one base away.

Measured from the cysteine to the phenylalanine, the CDR3 is 16 residues long. CDR3 DNA only is kept here, 48 bases in frame from base 1. Germline trimming amounts to 4 bases on V and 7 bases on J, with 11 as the count of junction bases outside the gene matches. CDR1 SGHRS and CDR2 YFSETQ were looked up in the germline V gene. The material was CD4+ T cells from blood, obtained before the fourth cycle of nivolumab. The source of this sequence is a human donor with classical Hodgkin lymphoma. The receptor chain draws on TRBV5-1 and TRBJ1-6; 7 junctional bases match TRBD1. CDR3 region: CASSDITQGGNSPLHF. The nucleotide sequence reads TGCGCCAGCAGCGATATAACGCAGGGGGGCAATTCACCCCTCCACTTT.